This is a list of T cell receptor beta chains from one sample in a study of T cells in Graves' hyperthyroidism and ophthalmopathy. Each CDR3 protein gets one entry after TCRdb re-called the multiplex PCR reads with MiXCR. Of about 290,000 distinct CDR3 sequences detected, over 15% appear once; the ten largest clones hold around 55%. Sequencing used blood. All receptors come from a woman aged 55-70 years with Graves' ophthalmopathy. CDR3s include the opening cysteine and the closing phenylalanine or tryptophan. A D gene is named only where the DNA matches it firmly. Some rows mark clone size as missing; the rest say once, few, many or name a class of expanded clone.

size,J,D,V,CDR3,DNA
few,TRBJ1-2,.,TRBV4-3,CASSQGSVNYGYTF,TGCGCCAGCAGCCAAGGATCGGTTAACTATGGCTACACCTTC
many,TRBJ2-7,.,TRBV13,CASSLRGTGGSYEQYF,TGTGCCAGCAGCTTACGAGGGACCGGGGGATCCTACGAGCAGTACTTC
.,TRBJ2-1,.,TRBV11-3,CASSFGGVGSYNEQFF,TGTGCCAGCAGCTTTGGGGGAGTCGGCTCCTACAATGAGCAGTTCTTC
few,TRBJ1-6,.,TRBV20-1,CSARDPGSPFYNSPLHF,TGCAGTGCTAGAGATCCAGGGAGTCCCTTCTATAATTCACCCCTCCACTTT
many,TRBJ2-1,.,TRBV9,CASSAGGEQFF,TGTGCCAGCAGCGCCGGGGGTGAGCAGTTCTTC
many,TRBJ1-1,.,TRBV12-3/TRBV12-4,CASSLGGGLNTEAFF,TGTGCCAGCAGTTTAGGGGGGGGACTGAACACTGAAGCTTTCTTT
many,TRBJ2-1,TRBD1,TRBV12-5,CASGLVTLGTGTYNEQFF,TGTGCTAGTGGTTTGGTTACCCTGGGGACAGGGACCTACAATGAGCAGTTCTTC
.,TRBJ2-2,.,TRBV11-3,CASSLGGGVGTGELFF,TGTGCCAGCAGCTTAGGAGGGGGAGTTGGGACCGGGGAGCTGTTTTTT
many,TRBJ2-1,.,TRBV4-2,CASSQGYNEQFF,TGTGCCAGCAGCCAAGGGTACAATGAGCAGTTCTTC
few,TRBJ2-3,.,TRBV4-3,CASSPAASGSYTQYF,TGCGCCAGCAGCCCGGCGGCTAGTGGTTCGTATACGCAGTATTTT
many,TRBJ1-1,.,TRBV28,CASSLAGTNTEAFF,TGTGCCAGCAGTTTGGCGGGGACAAACACTGAAGCTTTCTTT
.,TRBJ2-1,.,TRBV12-3/TRBV12-4,CASRMGDEQFF,TGTGCCAGCAGGATGGGGGATGAGCAGTTCTTC
many,TRBJ1-2,.,TRBV27,CASSLSGSSVAYYGYTF,TGTGCCAGCAGTTTATCTGGCAGCTCGGTGGCCTACTATGGCTACACCTTC
few,TRBJ2-5,.,TRBV7-6,CASSFAQEETQYF,TGTGCCAGCAGCTTTGCCCAGGAAGAGACCCAGTACTTC
few,TRBJ2-1,TRBD2,TRBV7-9,CASSPQAGGPGNEQFF,TGTGCCAGCAGCCCCCAAGCGGGAGGGCCGGGAAATGAGCAGTTCTTC
many,TRBJ2-3,.,TRBV24-1,CATGWRDTQYF,TGTGCCACCGGCTGGCGGGATACGCAGTATTTT
.,TRBJ2-7,.,TRBV20-1,CSARVAGRRGEQYF,TGCAGTGCTAGAGTTGCAGGAAGGAGGGGCGAGCAGTACTTC
many,TRBJ1-6,.,TRBV5-1,CASSDNGNSPLHF,TGCGCCAGCAGCGACAACGGGAATTCACCCCTCCACTTT
few,TRBJ1-4,.,TRBV20-1,CSASGVGGEQGEKLFF,TGCAGTGCTAGTGGAGTTGGGGGAGAACAGGGTGAAAAACTGTTTTTT
many,TRBJ1-5,.,TRBV12-3/TRBV12-4,CASRQGWDQPQHF,TGTGCCAGCAGACAGGGTTGGGATCAGCCCCAGCATTTT
many,TRBJ1-2,.,TRBV6-1,CASSKGHYTGYTF,TGTGCCAGCAGTAAGGGACATTATACTGGCTACACCTTC
many,TRBJ1-1,TRBD1,TRBV7-6,CASSQALGQAAFF,TGTGCCAGCAGCCAAGCCCTCGGACAGGCGGCTTTCTTT
few,TRBJ2-2,.,TRBV7-9,CASSLSGNTGELFF,TGTGCCAGCAGCTTATCGGGGAACACCGGGGAGCTGTTTTTT
few,TRBJ1-1,.,TRBV10-3,CAISDGGMNTEAFF,TGTGCCATCAGTGATGGGGGAATGAACACTGAAGCTTTCTTT
many,TRBJ1-2,.,TRBV11-2,CASSFRPAANYGYTF,TGTGCCAGCAGCTTTCGGCCCGCGGCTAACTATGGCTACACCTTC
many,TRBJ2-7,.,TRBV6-2/TRBV6-3,CASSYSNQNEQYF,TGTGCCAGCAGTTACTCGAACCAGAACGAGCAGTACTTC
many,TRBJ1-1,.,TRBV20-1,CSAASHEAFF,TGCAGTGCCGCCTCCCATGAAGCTTTCTTT
many,TRBJ2-1,.,TRBV7-2,CASSLERGNEQFF,TGTGCCAGCAGCTTAGAAAGGGGGAATGAGCAGTTCTTC
many,TRBJ2-2,TRBD1,TRBV27,CASSLRMGQGYTGELFF,TGTGCCAGCAGTTTAAGGATGGGACAGGGATACACCGGGGAGCTGTTTTTT
few,TRBJ2-2,.,TRBV6-2/TRBV6-3,CASSPLGAGELFF,TGTGCCAGCAGTCCCCTTGGAGCCGGGGAGCTGTTTTTT
once,TRBJ1-2,.,TRBV29-1,CSALRSEFYGYTF,TGCAGCGCACTGAGGTCAGAGTTCTATGGCTACACCTTC
few,TRBJ2-7,.,TRBV9,CASSVGIDNSYEQYF,TGTGCCAGCAGCGTAGGTATTGACAACTCCTACGAGCAGTACTTC
many,TRBJ1-2,TRBD1,TRBV20-1,CSASSPDRGVGGYTF,TGCAGTGCTAGTAGTCCGGACAGGGGCGTGGGGGGCTACACCTTC
few,TRBJ2-1,.,TRBV19,CASSIRLRNEQFF,TGTGCCAGTAGTATACGGCTGCGCAATGAGCAGTTCTTC
many,TRBJ2-7,.,TRBV5-6,CASSLHQGPYEQYF,TGTGCCAGCAGCCTGCACCAGGGGCCCTACGAGCAGTACTTC
.,TRBJ2-7,.,TRBV7-2,CASSFAPRQYEQYF,TGTGCCAGCAGCTTCGCGCCGCGACAGTACGAGCAGTACTTC
few,TRBJ2-1,TRBD1,TRBV6-1,CASSLTGAISYNEQFF,TGTGCCAGCAGCCTGACAGGGGCGATCTCCTACAATGAGCAGTTCTTC
.,TRBJ1-6,.,TRBV10-3,CAISDQERNSPLHF,TGTGCCATCAGTGATCAGGAGAGAAATTCACCCCTCCACTTT
.,TRBJ2-5,TRBD1,TRBV6-1,CASSRQGMQETQYF,TGTGCCAGCAGTCGACAGGGGATGCAAGAGACCCAGTACTTC
many,TRBJ1-2,TRBD1,TRBV20-1,CSAIPGGAGYGYTF,TGCAGTGCTATTCCAGGGGGCGCGGGATATGGCTACACCTTC
many,TRBJ2-7,.,TRBV7-9,CASSLGTSATELSYEQYF,TGTGCCAGCAGCTTAGGAACTAGTGCGACCGAACTTTCCTACGAGCAGTACTTC
many,TRBJ1-2,.,TRBV12-3/TRBV12-4,CASSFQYGYTF,TGTGCCAGCAGTTTCCAATATGGCTACACCTTC
many,TRBJ2-2,.,TRBV5-4,CASSLVGSGELFF,TGTGCCAGCAGCTTGGTCGGAAGCGGGGAGCTGTTTTTT
many,TRBJ2-1,.,TRBV4-3,CASSQEDELSYNEQFF,TGCGCCAGCAGCCAAGAGGACGAACTCTCCTACAATGAGCAGTTCTTC
many,TRBJ2-7,.,TRBV7-9,CASSLNLKSHYEQYF,TGTGCCAGCAGCTTAAATCTCAAATCCCACTACGAGCAGTACTTC
many,TRBJ2-1,.,TRBV20-1,CSARAVLSGDSYNEQFF,TGCAGTGCTAGAGCGGTGTTGTCGGGAGACTCCTACAATGAGCAGTTCTTC